The T cell receptor beta chain described here comes from a study of blood T cell repertoires in COVID-19. This CDR3 contains 16 residues. V gave up 3 bases and J gave up 2 bases; unmatched junction bases: 5. Germline assignment: CDR1 ENHRY and CDR2 SYGVKD. Clones were read by immunoSEQ multiplex PCR, and TCRdb kept only the in-frame ones, dropping some. The sample has about 110,000 clones, about 80% seen once. The chain joins TRBV10-3 to TRBJ2-3, with 10 bases aligning to TRBD1. The clonotype was recovered from an older woman with acute or convalescent COVID-19. What was sequenced was peripheral blood. CDR3 DNA sequence: TGTGCCATCAGTGAAAGACAGGGGGCCATCACAGATACGCAGTATTTT. This codes for CAISERQGAITDTQYF.